The 7 T cell receptor beta chains given below trace back to one sample, sequenced in a study of shared clonotypes between healthy human individuals. Some clones are missing from TCRdb's copy, which holds only in-frame ones; the method was immunoSEQ multiplex PCR. The sample consists of around 560,000 clones, roughly 96% of them appearing once. CD45RO-negative CD8 cells positively selected for CCR7 made up the naive population, which excluded terminally differentiated effector memory CD45RA+ cells. Material: naive CD8+ T cells sorted from blood. The receptor source for this set is a woman aged 25 to 39 in good health.

J is TRBJ2-1 and V is TRBV27; D is uncertain. V lost 6 bases, J lost 4 bases, and 10 bases lay in between. The CDR3 extends over 13 amino acids. Germline CDR1 reads MNHEY; CDR2 reads SMNVEV (reference sequence). The CDR3 nucleotides read TGTGCCAGCAGCTTTACAGAGTACAATGAGCAGTTCTTC. It is translated as CASSFTEYNEQFF.

V and J are TRBV13 and TRBJ1-4; tentatively, D is TRBD1 (5 bases). Germline assignment: CDR1 PRHDT and CDR2 FYEKMQ (reference sequence). With 8 bases removed from V and 8 bases from J, the gap between germline ends came to 9 bases. The CDR3 covers 11 residues. This CDR3 is CASSGGEKLFF. DNA for the CDR3: TGTGCCAGCTCCGGGGGGGAAAAACTGTTTTTT. Full variable domain (rest looked up from reference TRBV13 and TRBJ1-4): AAGVIQSPRHLIKEKRETATLKCYPIPRHDTVYWYQQGPGQDPQFLISFYEKMQSDKGSIPDRFSAQQFSDYHSELNMSSLELGDSALYFCASSGGEKLFFGSGTQLSVL.

The J gene is TRBJ2-1, the V gene TRBV11-2, with 11 bases identical to TRBD2. V lost 0 bases to trimming and J lost 10 bases; unmatched junction nucleotides: 11. The germline CDR1 and CDR2 sequences are SGHAT and FQNNGV. The CDR3 sequence is 17 residues long. The CDR3, as DNA: TGTGCCAGCAGCTTAGAGGTTGGTCTAGCGGGAGGCTGGGAGCAGTTCTTC. This encodes CASSLEVGLAGGWEQFF.

The V and J genes are TRBV5-6 and TRBJ2-7, with D maybe TRBD1 (5 bases). Germline V CDR1 and CDR2: SGHDT, YYEEEE. The CDR3 has 15 residues. Trimming took off 0 bases at V and 1 base at J, with 11 bases between the two ends. CDR3 in amino acids: CASSLGQPISYEQYF. CDR3 coding DNA: TGTGCCAGCAGCTTGGGACAGCCGATATCCTACGAGCAGTACTTC.

The chain has TRBV4-1 and TRBJ2-7, with D perhaps matching TRBD1 (6 bases). V lost 4 bases and J 6 bases, leaving 19 bases between the germline ends. This CDR3 contains 15 residues. Germline-derived CDR1 and CDR2 are MGHRA and YSYEKL. CDR3 in amino acids: CASSLNSGQKFEQYF. The CDR3 DNA sequence: TGCGCCAGCAGCCTCAACTCCGGACAGAAGTTCGAGCAGTACTTC.

This chain connects TRBV30 to TRBJ2-7; the D is unclear. V gave up 0 bases and J gave up 3 bases, with 6 bases separating them. This CDR3 is built from 12 residues. Germline loops: CDR1 GTSNPN, CDR2 SVGIG (reference sequence). In DNA, the CDR3 is TGTGCCTGGAGTGTAATGGTCTACGAGCAGTACTTC. Protein product: CAWSVMVYEQYF.

The table lists this clone with a count of one. The chain uses TRBV19 and TRBJ1-3; 7 bases are shared with TRBD1. This CDR3 has 15 amino acids. The V gene's germline CDR1 is LNHDA and CDR2 SQIVND (reference sequence). V shed 6 bases and J 2 bases; nucleotides not matched to a gene: 7. The DNA for the CDR3 is TGTGCCAGTAGCACCACAGGGGCCGCTGGAAACACCATATATTTT. Its translation is CASSTTGAAGNTIYF.